The 32 T cell receptor beta chains in this list originate from one sample, sequenced in a study of blood T cell repertoires in COVID-19 (dated by TCRdb to the early 2020s). Library construction relied on the immunoSEQ multiplex PCR assay. What TCRdb holds here is the immuneACCESS table cut down to in-frame rearrangements. Part of the clones is not present; checked against another copy, under half of the missing clones reflect an unresolved V gene, and the others are unexplained. The sample has 55,000 to 70,000 clones on record, about 87% of them singletons. About 6.8% of the sample comes from the top ten. The sequencing sample was made of peripheral blood. These receptors were collected from a man aged 60-69 years with acute or convalescent COVID-19.

This chain joins TRBV13 and TRBJ2-1, with D unresolved. CDR1 is PRHDT and CDR2 is FYEKMQ in the germline V gene (reference sequence). The CDR3 runs 13 residues. Trimming stripped 6 bases from V and 3 bases from J, with 9 bases between. This CDR3 is CASSKQFYNEQFF. CDR3 coding DNA: TGTGCCAGCAGTAAACAGTTCTACAATGAGCAGTTCTTC.

The genes are TRBV2 and TRBJ2-5, with D hard to call. Germline CDR1 SNHLY, CDR2 FYNNEI. Trimming shortened V by 6 bases and J by 0 bases, and 11 bases separated the two germline ends. This CDR3 spans 14 amino acids. This CDR3 is CASRPLFDQETQYF. The CDR3 DNA reads as TGTGCCAGCAGGCCCCTATTCGACCAAGAGACCCAGTACTTC.

This chain joins TRBV14 and TRBJ1-1; tentatively, D is TRBD1 (5 bases). V gave up 1 base and J gave up 4 bases, with 10 bases separating them. CDR1 is SGHDN, CDR2 FVKESK, per germline. The CDR3 length is 14 residues. CDR3 nucleotides: TGTGCCAGCAGCCAAGCAGGGCCGGCCACTGAAGCTTTCTTT. Translated: CASSQAGPATEAFF.

V is TRBV11-2 and J is TRBJ2-3; 12 bases are a match to TRBD2. The CDR3 consists of 19 residues. V was clipped by 5 bases and J by 0 bases; unmatched bases: 12. Per the germline V gene, CDR1 is SGHAT and CDR2 is FQNNGV. The CDR3 spells CASSTRTSGAPRSTDTQYF. CDR3 nucleotide sequence: TGTGCCAGCAGCACTCGGACTAGCGGGGCGCCCAGAAGCACAGATACGCAGTATTTT.

V gene TRBV4-3 combines with J gene TRBJ2-7; D possibly corresponds to TRBD2 (6 bases). This CDR3 is 15 amino acids long. Trimming removed 0 bases at V and 0 bases at J, with 9 bases between. Germline values: CDR1 LGHNA, CDR2 YSLEER. CDR3 loop: CASSQEGLNSYEQYF. The CDR3 DNA follows: TGCGCCAGCAGCCAAGAGGGACTGAACTCCTACGAGCAGTACTTC.

CDR3 coding DNA: TGTGCCAGTAGTATAGGTAACGGGGGAGGTACGCAGTATTTT. This encodes CASSIGNGGGTQYF. The chain has TRBV19 and TRBJ2-3; weak D call: TRBD2 (6 bases). V dropped 1 base and J dropped 8 bases, with 13 bases sitting between them. This CDR3 has 14 residues. The germline CDR1 and CDR2 sequences are LNHDA and SQIVND (reference sequence).

The chain has TRBV14 and TRBJ1-1; D might be TRBD1 (5 bases). This CDR3 is built from 15 residues. The germline CDR1 and CDR2 sequences are SGHDN and FVKESK. V shed 1 base and J shed 7 bases, with 16 bases lying between them. In DNA form, the CDR3 reads TGTGCCAGCAGCCAAGCAGGACACTCGAAAGGTGAAGCTTTCTTT. Protein: CASSQAGHSKGEAFF.

The CDR3 loop is CASSQVIWTGGNSPLHF. CDR3 coding DNA: TGCGCCAGCAGCCAAGTGATATGGACAGGGGGTAATTCACCCCTCCACTTT. The chain joins TRBV4-3 to TRBJ1-6, with 10 bases that match TRBD1. This CDR3 comprises 17 residues. In germline, CDR1 is LGHNA, CDR2 YSLEER. The junction had 6 bases not matched to a gene; V was cut back by 1 base and J by 6 bases.

DNA for the CDR3: TGTGCCAGCAGCTTGTGGAGTGAGAACACTGAAGCTTTCTTT. Translation gives CASSLWSENTEAFF. The chain has TRBV11-2 and TRBJ1-1; D is ambiguous. CDR1 SGHAT and CDR2 FQNNGV come from the germline V gene. V lost 3 bases and J lost 1, with 9 bases in between. The CDR3 spans 14 residues.

The chain has TRBV4-3 and TRBJ1-1; unclear D gene. The germline V gene encodes CDR1 LGHNA and CDR2 YSLEER. CDR3 length: 14 residues. V was shortened by 0 bases and J by 0 bases, with 5 bases between the two germline ends. CDR3 nucleotides: TGCGCCAGCAGCCAAGACCGGTTGAACACTGAAGCTTTCTTT. Translating it yields CASSQDRLNTEAFF.

This clone was observed a few times. The gene calls are TRBV7-2 and TRBJ1-2; TRBD1 matches at 7 bases. This CDR3 spans 15 amino acids. Germline V gives CDR1 SGHTA, CDR2 FQGNSA. J lost 7 bases, V lost 3 bases, and 11 bases had no gene match. CDR3 bases: TGTGCCAGCAGCTTGAGCTGGAGGGGGCTAATTGGCTACACCTTC. Translated, it gives CASSLSWRGLIGYTF.

The genes are TRBV19 and TRBJ1-1; possibly TRBD1 for D (5 bases). The CDR3 sequence is 15 residues long. Per germline, CDR1 LNHDA and CDR2 SQIVND (reference sequence). Trimming took 9 bases from V and 0 from J, leaving 17 bases between them. CDR3 DNA sequence: TGTGCCAGCAGAAATGGGGGGGGACTGAACACTGAAGCTTTCTTT. This gives the protein CASRNGGGLNTEAFF. The full variable domain, its missing parts supplied by reference TRBV19 and TRBJ1-1, is DGGITQSPKYLFRKEGQNVTLSCEQNLNHDAMYWYRQDPGQGLRLIYYSQIVNDFQKGDIAEGYSVSREKKESFPLTVTSAQKNPTAFYLCASRNGGGLNTEAFFGQGTRLTVV.

In this sample, this clone turned up a few times. This chain links TRBV5-8 with TRBJ2-2, with a tentative D call TRBD2 (7 bases). V was pared by 0 bases and J by 2 bases, with 20 bases between. CDR3 length equals 19 residues. In germline, CDR1 is SGHTS, CDR2 YDEGEE. CDR3 loop: CASSLGISGGETNTGELFF. DNA of the CDR3: TGTGCCAGCAGCTTGGGGATATCGGGGGGCGAGACAAACACCGGGGAGCTGTTTTTT.

The rearrangement uses TRBV25-1 and TRBJ1-2; 7 bases line up with TRBD1. CDR3 length equals 14 residues. Unmatched junction bases numbered 7, after V lost 6 bases and J lost 3 bases. CDR1 and CDR2 from the germline V gene are MGHDK and SYGVNS. CDR3 DNA sequence: TGTGCCAGCAGGGAGACAGGGTTGGACTATGGCTACACCTTC. It codes for CASRETGLDYGYTF.

The chain employs TRBV5-6 and TRBJ2-6; no clear D gene. Trimming left V 2 bases short and J 0 bases short, with 6 bases between. This CDR3 has 15 amino acids. Germline CDR1 SGHDT, CDR2 YYEEEE. The CDR3 region has the DNA TGTGCCAGCAGCTTCCTAGACTCTGGGGCCAACGTCCTGACTTTC. Protein product: CASSFLDSGANVLTF. Drawing the rest from reference TRBV5-6 and TRBJ2-6, the complete variable domain is DAGVTQSPTHLIKTRGQQVTLRCSPKSGHDTVSWYQQALGQGPQFIFQYYEEEERQRGNFPDRFSGHQFPNYSSELNVNALLLGDSALYLCASSFLDSGANVLTFGAGSRLTVL.

The chain employs TRBV23-1 and TRBJ2-1, with unresolved D. TRBV23-1 is an ORF; its function is uncertain. The CDR3 is 13 amino acids. Trimming left V 4 bases short and J 8 bases short, with 12 bases between. CDR3 residues: CASSRAGPHEQFF. CDR3 nucleotide sequence: TGCGCCAGCAGTCGGGCTGGGCCCCATGAGCAGTTCTTC.

The CDR3 loop is CAISGGEMNTGELFF. In DNA, the CDR3 is TGTGCCATCAGTGGAGGAGAGATGAACACCGGGGAGCTGTTTTTT. The V call is TRBV10-3, the J call TRBJ2-2; D remains ambiguous. From germline, CDR1 is ENHRY and CDR2 SYGVKD. CDR3 length: 15 amino acids. V lost 4 bases to trimming and J lost 1 base, with 10 bases between them.

The CDR3 loop is CATSRGQNNEQFF. DNA of the CDR3: TGTGCCACCAGCAGAGGGCAGAACAATGAGCAGTTCTTC. The chain carries TRBV15 and TRBJ2-1; no definite D call. The CDR3 spans 13 residues. Germline CDR1 is LNHNV and CDR2 is YYDKDF (reference sequence). Trimming stripped 1 base from V and 5 bases from J, with 6 bases between. The full variable domain, rest sourced from reference TRBV15 and TRBJ2-1, is DAMVIQNPRYQVTQFGKPVTLSCSQTLNHNVMYWYQQKSSQAPKLLFHYYDKDFNNEADTPDNFQSRRPNTSFCFLDIRSPGLGDTAMYLCATSRGQNNEQFFGPGTRLTVL.

The V call is TRBV11-2, the J call TRBJ1-4; 11 positions match TRBD1. Germline V lookup: CDR1 SGHAT, CDR2 FQNNGV. The junction had 10 bases not matched to a gene; V was cut back by 3 bases and J by 7 bases. This CDR3 is 17 amino acids long. DNA for the CDR3: TGTGCCAGCAGCTTTGGGATAAGGACAGGGGGCGTTGAAAAACTGTTTTTT. It specifies CASSFGIRTGGVEKLFF.

This rearrangement joins TRBV9 to TRBJ2-7; the match to TRBD2 covers 13 bases. CDR3 size: 16 residues. CDR1 and CDR2 from the germline V gene are SGDLS and YYNGEE. V shed 0 bases and J 4 bases; nucleotides not matched to a gene: 4. The CDR3: CASSVGTSGGAYEQYF. DNA of the CDR3: TGTGCCAGCAGCGTAGGCACTAGCGGGGGGGCATACGAGCAGTACTTC.

The rearrangement links TRBV5-4 to TRBJ2-5, with a weak D call TRBD2 (6 bases). The CDR3 sequence is 13 residues long. In germline, CDR1 is SGHNT, CDR2 YYREEE (reference sequence). V dropped 3 bases and J dropped 2 bases, with 8 bases sitting between them. In DNA form, the CDR3 reads TGTGCCAGCAGCTGGACTATACAAGAGACCCAGTACTTC. Protein sequence: CASSWTIQETQYF.

The CDR3 loop reads CASSNKWTGNSPLHF. In nucleotides, the CDR3 is TGTGCCAGCAGCAACAAGTGGACAGGCAATTCACCCCTCCACTTT. The chain employs TRBV6-2 or TRBV6-3 and TRBJ1-6; 7 bases agree with TRBD1. The junction had 9 bases not matched to a gene; V was cut back by 6 bases and J by 7 bases. Per the germline V gene, CDR1 is MNHEY and CDR2 is SVGEGT. This CDR3 has 15 amino acids.

This rearrangement joins TRBV7-9 to TRBJ1-2; no clear D gene. CDR1 is SEHNR, CDR2 FQNEAQ, per germline (reference sequence). The CDR3 sequence is 14 residues long. Trimming removed 3 bases from V and 0 bases from J, with 8 bases in between. This CDR3 is CASSFGGANYGYTF. The CDR3 bases are TGTGCCAGCAGCTTTGGCGGGGCTAACTATGGCTACACCTTC.

The chain is built from TRBV10-2 and TRBJ1-1, with 7 bases identical to TRBD1. Germline lookup yields CDR1 WSHSY and CDR2 SAAADI. Losses at the gene ends were 6 bases for V and 3 bases for J; bases not matched to a gene: 7. This CDR3 comprises 14 residues. The DNA for the CDR3 is TGCGCCAGCAGACTAAACACAGGGGACACTGAAGCTTTCTTT. Its protein is CASRLNTGDTEAFF.

V gene TRBV5-4 combines with J gene TRBJ2-7, with 10 bases fitting TRBD1. This CDR3 region has 14 residues. Trimming took 2 bases from V and 3 from J; bases not matched to a gene: 2. Looked up from germline, CDR1 is SGHNT and CDR2 is YYREEE (reference sequence). CDR3 amino acids: CASSFDRGHYEQYF. CDR3 in DNA: TGTGCCAGCAGCTTCGACAGGGGGCACTACGAGCAGTACTTC.

The chain carries TRBV7-8 and TRBJ1-1, with D possibly matching TRBD1 (5 bases). Trimming pared 6 bases from V and 0 bases from J, leaving 14 bases between. The germline V gene encodes CDR1 SGHVS and CDR2 FQNEAQ. CDR3 length equals 15 residues. The CDR3 protein is CASRNDRNMNTEAFF. CDR3 nucleotides: TGTGCCAGCAGAAATGACAGAAACATGAACACTGAAGCTTTCTTT.

V usage is TRBV6-2 or TRBV6-3 and J usage is TRBJ1-1; D unresolved. Trimming took 4 bases from V and 4 from J, leaving 16 bases between them. The CDR3 has 15 residues. In germline, CDR1 is MNHEY, CDR2 SVGEGT. This CDR3 is CASSSSGSRVTEAFF. The CDR3 DNA follows: TGTGCCAGCAGTTCCAGCGGATCTAGGGTCACTGAAGCTTTCTTT.

The chain couples TRBV7-9 to TRBJ1-4; possibly TRBD1 for D (5 bases). With 1 base removed from V and 2 bases from J, the gap between germline ends came to 11 bases. The CDR3 has 16 residues. The germline CDR1 and CDR2 sequences are SEHNR and FQNEAQ (reference sequence). The chain's CDR3 is CASSLDQGSTNEKLFF. In nucleotides, the CDR3 is TGTGCCAGCAGCTTAGACCAGGGTTCCACTAATGAAAAACTGTTTTTT.

The table lists this clone with a count of one. The rearrangement links TRBV6-2 or TRBV6-3 to TRBJ1-1, with unresolved D. With 0 bases removed from V and 0 bases from J, the gap between germline ends came to 11 bases. From germline, CDR1 is MNHEY and CDR2 SVGEGT. This CDR3 contains 16 residues. CDR3 amino acids: CASSYSITKMNTEAFF. CDR3 nucleotide sequence: TGTGCCAGCAGTTACTCGATTACAAAAATGAACACTGAAGCTTTCTTT.

The chain combines TRBV13 with TRBJ2-1; TRBD1 is a possible D gene (6 bases). V was shortened by 0 bases and J by 6 bases, with 12 bases between the two germline ends. Germline values: CDR1 PRHDT, CDR2 FYEKMQ (reference sequence). The CDR3 consists of 15 residues. The CDR3 loop reads CASSLGGQQINEQFF. The CDR3 DNA reads TGTGCCAGCAGCTTAGGTGGACAGCAAATCAATGAGCAGTTCTTC.

The chain recombines TRBV6-5 with TRBJ1-1; D remains ambiguous. The germline V gene has CDR1 MNHEY and CDR2 SVGAGI. With 2 bases removed from V and 1 base from J, the gap between germline ends came to 8 bases. This CDR3 has 14 amino acids. The CDR3 DNA reads as TGTGCCAGCAGTTACCTACAGCAGAACACTGAAGCTTTCTTT. The encoded protein is CASSYLQQNTEAFF.

J is TRBJ2-7 and V is TRBV7-8, with D uncertain. Germline V gene sequence: CDR1 SGHVS, CDR2 FQNEAQ. V was shortened by 5 bases and J by 3 bases, with 8 bases between the two germline ends. This CDR3 spans 12 amino acids. This CDR3 is CASSPAVYEQYF. The CDR3 nucleotides read TGTGCCAGCAGCCCTGCGGTCTACGAGCAGTACTTC.